A single sample gave rise to the 21 T cell receptor beta chains below, sequenced in a study of blood T cell repertoires in COVID-19 (dated by TCRdb to the early 2020s). Library generation was performed with the immunoSEQ multiplex PCR assay. TCRdb carries this immuneACCESS record with in-frame sequences only. Its versions omit some clonotypes, under half of them owing to an unresolved V gene in the studies checked, with the rest unexplained. Here the sample has some 180,000 clones; 65% to 85% occur a single time. Together, the top ten hold 6.5% to 8.5% of the sample. The sequenced sample consisted of peripheral blood. The receptors were gathered from a woman between 35 and 50 years old with COVID-19, enrolled during active disease.

V usage is TRBV19 and J usage is TRBJ1-5; 8 nucleotides match TRBD1. Losses at the gene ends were 7 bases for V and 2 bases for J; bases not matched to a gene: 4. CDR1 is LNHDA and CDR2 is SQIVND in the germline V gene (reference sequence). This CDR3 has 14 residues. The CDR3 coding sequence is TGTGCCAGTAAACAGGGACAGGGCAATCAGCCCCAGCATTTT. Translated: CASKQGQGNQPQHF. Full variable domain (rest looked up from reference TRBV19 and TRBJ1-5): DGGITQSPKYLFRKEGQNVTLSCEQNLNHDAMYWYRQDPGQGLRLIYYSQIVNDFQKGDIAEGYSVSREKKESFPLTVTSAQKNPTAFYLCASKQGQGNQPQHFGDGTRLSIL.

The chain links TRBV7-3 to TRBJ2-1; D is possibly TRBD2 (6 bases). Germline CDR1 and CDR2: SGHTA and FQGTGA. There are 15 residues in the CDR3. Trimming removed 5 bases from V and 0 bases from J, with 11 bases in between. CDR3 nucleotides: TGTGCCAGCAGCCTTCGGGGGAGCTCCTACAATGAGCAGTTCTTC. Translated: CASSLRGSSYNEQFF.

The chain couples TRBV19 to TRBJ2-3; D is undetermined. CDR1 and CDR2 from the germline V gene are LNHDA and SQIVND (reference sequence). V lost 2 bases, J lost 6 bases, and 12 bases lay in between. The CDR3 contains 14 residues. CDR3 DNA sequence: TGTGCCAGTAGTATAATGCAGTGGTGGGATACGCAGTATTTT. Encoded protein: CASSIMQWWDTQYF.

Here the CDR3 DNA reads TGCGCCAGCAGCTTCGGGGACAGGGACTCCAATGAGCAGTTCTTC. Its translation: CASSFGDRDSNEQFF. The rearrangement links TRBV5-1 to TRBJ2-1; 9 nucleotides line up with TRBD1. Germline lookup yields CDR1 SGHRS and CDR2 YFSETQ. The CDR3 is made up of 15 amino acids. V shed 2 bases and J 6 bases; nucleotides not matched to a gene: 6. The whole variable domain, filled in from reference TRBV5-1 and TRBJ2-1, reads KAGVTQTPRYLIKTRGQQVTLSCSPISGHRSVSWYQQTPGQGLQFLFEYFSETQRNKGNFPGRFSGRQFSNSRSEMNVSTLELGDSALYLCASSFGDRDSNEQFFGPGTRLTVL.

Here the CDR3 DNA reads TGTGCCATCATGTTAGGACAAGGCACAGATACGCAGTATTTT. This codes for CAIMLGQGTDTQYF. The V call is TRBV10-3, the J call TRBJ2-3, with TRBD1 as a possible D gene (5 bases). The CDR3 is 14 amino acids. V dropped 7 bases and J dropped 1 base, with 12 bases sitting between them. The germline V gene encodes CDR1 ENHRY and CDR2 SYGVKD.

The chain carries TRBV29-1 and TRBJ1-5; D remains ambiguous. Per the germline V gene, CDR1 is SQVTM and CDR2 is ANQGSEA. Trimming pared 4 bases from V and 2 bases from J, leaving 15 bases between. The CDR3 has 15 amino acids. The CDR3 nucleotides read TGCAGCGTTGCTCCGGGCGGGCAAGGCAATCAGCCCCAGCATTTT. Translated: CSVAPGGQGNQPQHF. Supplemented by reference TRBV29-1 and TRBJ1-5, the full variable domain reads SAVISQKPSRDICQRGTSLTIQCQVDSQVTMMFWYRQQPGQSLTLIATANQGSEATYESGFVIDKFPISRPNLTFSTLTVSNMSPEDSSIYLCSVAPGGQGNQPQHFGDGTRLSIL.

The CDR3 protein is CASSHLLHVKETEAFF. The CDR3 nucleotides are TGCGCCAGCAGCCATTTACTACACGTGAAAGAGACTGAAGCTTTCTTT. The rearrangement uses TRBV4-1 and TRBJ1-1; D remains unclear. CDR3 length equals 16 residues. From germline, CDR1 is MGHRA and CDR2 YSYEKL. Trimming removed 3 bases from V and 5 bases from J, with 19 bases in between.

The rearrangement uses TRBV27 and TRBJ1-5; 10 bases align to TRBD1. The CDR3 has 15 amino acids. From germline, CDR1 is MNHEY and CDR2 SMNVEV (reference sequence). V was clipped by 5 bases and J by 6 bases; unmatched bases: 7. Here the CDR3 DNA reads TGTGCCAGCAGTGATGCCGGGACAGGGGTTCAGCCCCAGCATTTT. Its protein is CASSDAGTGVQPQHF.

The chain has TRBV11-2 and TRBJ1-3; D is unresolved. CDR1 SGHAT and CDR2 FQNNGV come from the germline V gene. This CDR3 region has 16 residues. Trimming removed 0 bases from V and 0 bases from J, with 9 bases in between. CDR3 loop: CASSLDLEDSGNTIYF. The DNA for the CDR3 is TGTGCCAGCAGCTTAGATCTAGAGGACTCTGGAAACACCATATATTTT.

DNA of the CDR3: TGTGCCAGCACCAGGGGTGGGACTGAAGCTTTCTTT. Protein: CASTRGGTEAFF. The V and J genes are TRBV12-3 or TRBV12-4 and TRBJ1-1; D is perhaps TRBD1 (6 bases). The CDR3 loop spans 12 amino acids. Trimming left V 7 bases short and J 5 bases short, with 11 bases between.

The rearrangement joins TRBV19 to TRBJ2-5, with D maybe TRBD2 (6 bases). The CDR3 sequence is 15 residues long. Germline values: CDR1 LNHDA, CDR2 SQIVND (reference sequence). V gave up 5 bases and J gave up 2 bases, with 15 bases separating them. CDR3 DNA sequence: TGTGCCAGTAGTCCCCGGGACTCCGATCAAGAGACCCAGTACTTC. Its translation: CASSPRDSDQETQYF.

The J gene is TRBJ2-6, the V gene TRBV5-1; the D gene is possibly TRBD2 (6 bases). Trimming stripped 0 bases from V and 2 bases from J, with 12 bases between. This CDR3 has 17 residues. The V gene's germline CDR1 is SGHRS and CDR2 YFSETQ. CDR3 region: CASSLAGVGPGANVLTF. CDR3 DNA sequence: TGCGCCAGCAGCTTGGCGGGGGTGGGCCCTGGGGCCAACGTCCTGACTTTC.

This chain uses TRBV6-6 with TRBJ2-7; tentatively, D is TRBD1 (6 bases). V lost 6 bases to trimming and J lost 5 bases, with 14 bases between them. Germline CDR1 and CDR2: MNHNY and SVGAGI (reference sequence). This CDR3 is built from 13 residues. CDR3 in amino acids: CASSDPNRDEQYF. The CDR3 DNA sequence: TGTGCCAGCAGCGACCCGAACAGGGACGAGCAGTACTTC.

V and J are TRBV4-1 and TRBJ2-5, with 10 bases fitting TRBD1. Trimming took 0 bases from V and 4 from J; bases not matched to a gene: 2. The CDR3 consists of 15 residues. Germline V gene lookup returns CDR1 MGHRA and CDR2 YSYEKL. CDR3 sequence (DNA): TGCGCCAGCAGCCAAGAGGACAGGGGGAGAGAGACCCAGTACTTC. It is translated as CASSQEDRGRETQYF.

This chain links TRBV5-4 with TRBJ2-4, with D possibly TRBD2 on 6 matching bases. The CDR3 is made up of 16 amino acids. V lost 4 bases to trimming and J lost 0 bases, with 14 bases between them. Germline values: CDR1 SGHNT, CDR2 YYREEE (reference sequence). The CDR3 sequence: CASSPGGEQAKNIQYF. Here the CDR3 DNA reads TGTGCCAGCAGCCCCGGGGGAGAACAAGCCAAAAACATTCAGTACTTC.

The genes are TRBV7-8 and TRBJ2-1; 9 bases match TRBD2. The V gene's germline CDR1 is SGHVS and CDR2 FQNEAQ. This CDR3 region has 14 residues. V was pared by 5 bases and J by 3 bases, with 2 bases of the junction left unmatched. CDR3 sequence: CASSLSGSYNEQFF. DNA for the CDR3: TGTGCCAGCAGCCTTAGCGGGAGCTACAATGAGCAGTTCTTC.

This clone occurred a few times. This chain connects TRBV2 to TRBJ2-7; D gene uncertain. Germline V gene data show CDR1 as SNHLY and CDR2 as FYNNEI. CDR3 size: 11 residues. The V and J ends lost 4 bases and 4 bases respectively, with 5 bases between them. The CDR3 loop reads CASSADYEQYF. CDR3 bases: TGTGCCAGCAGTGCAGATTACGAGCAGTACTTC.

V gene TRBV28 combines with J gene TRBJ2-1; perhaps TRBD1 as D (6 bases). Trimming removed 5 bases at V and 0 bases at J, with 11 bases between. This CDR3 spans 15 amino acids. The germline CDR1 and CDR2 sequences are MDHEN and SYDVKM. The CDR3 DNA is TGTGCCAGCAGTACCTTCAGGGGCTCCTACAATGAGCAGTTCTTC. Translated: CASSTFRGSYNEQFF.

The rearrangement uses TRBV6-5 and TRBJ1-4; D not resolved. Germline V gives CDR1 MNHEY, CDR2 SVGAGI. This CDR3 region has 14 residues. The V end lost 8 bases, the J end lost 6 bases, and 16 bases lay between the germline ends. The CDR3 DNA reads as TGTGCCAGCCCAGGAGGAGGGTGGCATGAAAAACTGTTTTTT. Its translation is CASPGGGWHEKLFF.

This chain connects TRBV20-1 to TRBJ1-1; maybe TRBD1 (6 bases). The CDR3 runs to 11 residues. CDR1 and CDR2 from the germline V gene are DFQATT and SNEGSKA (reference sequence). The CDR3 DNA is TGCATCCCAGGGGTGAACACTGAAGCTTTCTTT. Translating gives CIPGVNTEAFF.

The chain has TRBV28 and TRBJ2-7; 10 nucleotides agree with TRBD2. V lost 7 bases and J lost 4; bases outside the gene matches: 7. The germline gives CDR1 MDHEN, CDR2 SYDVKM. This CDR3 has 14 residues. DNA for the CDR3: TGTGCCAGCACCCAGCGGGAGGGGGGGTACGAGCAGTACTTC. Translation gives CASTQREGGYEQYF.